This is a list of T cell receptor beta chains from one sample in a study of blood T cell repertoires in COVID-19. Assay used: immunoSEQ multiplex PCR; TCRdb lists only in-frame clones, some missing. The data hold 45,000 to 70,000 clones, with roughly 82% observed a single time. The sequencing input was peripheral blood. These receptors came from a woman of 80 years or more with acute or convalescent COVID-19. Both conserved end residues are part of each CDR3. The order of the fields is V gene, J gene, clone size, D gene, CDR3 protein, CDR3 DNA. A D gene is named only where the DNA matches it firmly. Clone size appears in some rows only: once, few, many, or a class for an expanded clone.

>TRBV5-6|TRBJ1-2|few|-
CASSPGTRGVYGYTF
TGTGCCAGCAGTCCCGGGACCCGGGGGGTCTATGGCTACACCTTC
>TRBV4-2|TRBJ2-7|-|TRBD2
CASSLSGTSGPYEQYF
TGTGCCAGCAGCCTCTCCGGGACTAGCGGGCCCTACGAGCAGTACTTC
>TRBV27|TRBJ1-3|-|-
CASSLPDIVSGNTIYF
TGTGCCAGCAGTTTACCCGACATCGTCTCTGGAAACACCATATATTTT
>TRBV5-1|TRBJ2-2|-|TRBD2
CASSLELAGGNTGELFF
TGCGCCAGCAGCTTGGAACTAGCGGGAGGGAACACCGGGGAGCTGTTTTTT
>TRBV13|TRBJ1-5|-|-
CASSSARGGFNQPQHF
TGTGCCAGCAGCTCCGCGAGGGGAGGGTTCAATCAGCCCCAGCATTTT
>TRBV6-5|TRBJ1-2|-|TRBD1
CASSYSRDSYGYTF
TGTGCCAGCAGTTACTCCCGGGACAGCTATGGCTACACCTTC
>TRBV5-1|TRBJ2-2|-|TRBD2
CASSLAVLAGPNTGELFF
TGCGCCAGCAGCTTGGCCGTTTTAGCGGGGCCGAACACCGGGGAGCTGTTTTTT
>TRBV5-1|TRBJ2-1|-|-
CASSLDRYNEQFF
TGCGCCAGCAGCTTGGACAGGTACAATGAGCAGTTCTTC
>TRBV19|TRBJ1-5|-|TRBD1
CASSKASGTGNQPQHF
TGTGCCAGTAGTAAAGCATCCGGGACAGGGAATCAGCCCCAGCATTTT
>TRBV7-9|TRBJ1-6|-|-
CASSLSAGDNSPLHF
TGTGCCAGCAGCTTATCCGCAGGGGATAATTCACCCCTCCACTTT
>TRBV7-9|TRBJ1-3|-|TRBD1
CASSSNNDRDSGNTIYF
TGTGCCAGCAGCTCCAACAACGACAGGGACTCTGGAAACACCATATATTTT
>TRBV28|TRBJ2-4|-|-
CASSHRGAGAKNIQYF
TGTGCCAGCAGTCATCGGGGGGCCGGGGCCAAAAACATTCAGTACTTC
>TRBV18|TRBJ2-7|-|-
CASSPRRGYEQYF
TGTGCCAGCTCACCACGGAGGGGTTACGAGCAGTACTTC
>TRBV2|TRBJ2-6|-|TRBD1
CASKRTGGRSGANVLTF
TGTGCCAGCAAGAGGACAGGGGGGCGATCTGGGGCCAACGTCCTGACTTTC
>TRBV24-1|TRBJ1-6|-|-
CAPTRSNSPLHF
TGTGCCCCGACAAGATCTAATTCACCCCTCCACTTT
>TRBV15|TRBJ1-1|-|TRBD1
CATSRGGQGNTEAFF
TGTGCCACCAGCAGAGGCGGACAGGGGAACACTGAAGCTTTCTTT
>TRBV27|TRBJ2-7|once|TRBD1
CASSIRGLGSYEQYF
TGTGCCAGCAGTATCAGGGGGCTCGGCTCCTACGAGCAGTACTTC
>TRBV5-1|TRBJ2-7|-|TRBD1
CASSLGGTGATYEQYF
TGCGCCAGCAGCTTGGGTGGGACAGGGGCTACCTACGAGCAGTACTTC
>TRBV28|TRBJ2-1|-|TRBD2
CASSDFSGRNYNEQFF
TGTGCCAGCTCAGACTTTAGCGGGCGCAACTACAATGAGCAGTTCTTC
>TRBV24-1|TRBJ2-1|-|-
CATSDLRLPGEQFF
TGTGCCACCAGTGATTTGAGGCTTCCCGGGGAGCAGTTCTTC
>TRBV20-1|TRBJ2-3|few|-
CSAEGDTQYF
TGCAGTGCTGAGGGAGATACGCAGTATTTT
>TRBV5-1|TRBJ1-1|few|TRBD1
CASSSPQGANTEAFF
TGCGCCAGCAGCTCGCCACAGGGGGCGAACACTGAAGCTTTCTTT
>TRBV15|TRBJ2-1|-|TRBD1
CATSRSGTGGNEQFF
TGTGCCACCAGCAGATCCGGGACAGGGGGGAATGAGCAGTTCTTC
>TRBV15|TRBJ2-5|once|-
CATSRDLRDQETQYF
TGTGCCACCAGCAGAGATCTGAGAGACCAAGAGACCCAGTACTTC
>TRBV29-1|TRBJ1-4|few|TRBD1
CSVITGERLFF
TGCAGCGTCATTACAGGGGAACGGCTGTTTTTT
>TRBV28|TRBJ1-3|-|-
CASSQRGFSGNTIYF
TGTGCCAGCAGCCAAAGGGGGTTCTCTGGAAACACCATATATTTT
>TRBV7-6|TRBJ1-6|-|TRBD1
CASSLDPPPGGSPLHF
TGTGCCAGCAGCTTAGACCCCCCGCCAGGGGGTTCACCCCTCCACTTT
>TRBV24-1|TRBJ2-3|-|TRBD2
CATRRLAGGTDTQYF
TGTGCCACCAGGAGACTAGCGGGGGGCACAGATACGCAGTATTTT
>TRBV11-2|TRBJ2-3|-|TRBD1
CASSSGTGHTDTQYF
TGTGCCAGCAGCTCCGGGACAGGGCACACAGATACGCAGTATTTT
>TRBV7-8|TRBJ1-1|-|-
CASSLSGTQNTEAFF
TGTGCCAGCAGCTTGAGTGGGACACAGAACACTGAAGCTTTCTTT
>TRBV2|TRBJ2-5|once|TRBD2
CASREGLAGGPIGFETQYF
TGTGCCAGCAGGGAGGGACTAGCGGGAGGGCCGATTGGGTTCGAGACCCAGTACTTC
>TRBV21-1|TRBJ2-1|-|-
CASSKALCLDSGKQFF
TGTGCCAGCAGCAAAGCGCTTTGCTTAGACAGCGGGAAGCAGTTCTTC
>TRBV19|TRBJ1-4|-|-
CASSTDMSGEKLFF
TGTGCCAGTAGTACAGACATGTCCGGTGAAAAACTGTTTTTT
>TRBV10-2|TRBJ2-3|once|TRBD2
CASSEPRGGTDTQYF
TGCGCCAGCAGTGAACCGCGGGGGGGCACAGATACGCAGTATTTT
>TRBV9|TRBJ1-2|few|-
CASSVGDTGGYGYTF
TGTGCCAGCAGCGTAGGGGACACCGGTGGCTATGGCTACACCTTC
>TRBV5-1|TRBJ2-7|-|TRBD1
CASSLTGGVYEQYF
TGCGCCAGCAGCTTGACAGGGGGCGTCTACGAGCAGTACTTC
>TRBV5-6|TRBJ2-7|-|TRBD1
CASSPQGTGRNEQYF
TGTGCCAGCAGCCCCCAGGGGACAGGGAGGAACGAGCAGTACTTC
>TRBV27|TRBJ1-1|-|-
CARIPVNTEAFF
TGTGCCAGAATCCCCGTGAACACTGAAGCTTTCTTT
>TRBV5-1|TRBJ2-7|-|TRBD2
CASTPMTSGGQEYF
TGCGCCAGCACCCCTATGACTAGCGGGGGGCAGGAGTACTTC
>TRBV19|TRBJ2-3|-|TRBD2
CASSISGADTQYF
TGTGCCAGTAGTATAAGCGGGGCAGATACGCAGTATTTT
>TRBV6-5|TRBJ1-1|-|-
CASSPLGERGTEAFF
TGTGCCAGCAGTCCCTTGGGTGAGCGGGGCACTGAAGCTTTCTTT
>TRBV6-5|TRBJ1-1|-|TRBD1
CASRVRQGPNTEAFF
TGTGCCAGCAGAGTCCGACAGGGACCGAACACTGAAGCTTTCTTT
>TRBV5-1|TRBJ2-2|-|-
CASSQTQTRNTGELFF
TGCGCCAGCAGCCAAACTCAAACTCGGAACACCGGGGAGCTGTTTTTT
>TRBV6-4|TRBJ1-2|once|-
CASSAEWGDGYGYTF
TGTGCCAGCAGTGCTGAGTGGGGAGACGGCTATGGCTACACCTTC
>TRBV18|TRBJ2-1|-|TRBD2
CASSRGTSGTGATYNEQFF
TGTGCCAGCTCACGGGGGACTAGCGGGACGGGGGCCACCTACAATGAGCAGTTCTTC
>TRBV19|TRBJ1-2|-|-
CASSTGINYGYTF
TGTGCCAGTAGTACAGGGATCAACTATGGCTACACCTTC
>TRBV19|TRBJ2-4|-|-
CASSMRVRENIQYF
TGTGCCAGTAGTATGAGGGTGAGGGAAAACATTCAGTACTTC
>TRBV7-9|TRBJ1-2|-|-
CASSLVGYYGYTF
TGTGCCAGCAGCTTAGTCGGGTACTATGGCTACACCTTC
>TRBV11-2|TRBJ2-2|-|-
CASSLYGSNTGELFF
TGTGCCAGCAGCCTCTACGGGAGTAACACCGGGGAGCTGTTTTTT
>TRBV5-4|TRBJ1-1|-|TRBD1
CASSPSIDRGTYAFF
TGTGCCAGCAGCCCATCAATCGACAGGGGGACTTACGCTTTCTTT